This T cell receptor beta chain was identified during a study of blood T cell repertoires in COVID-19. Repertoires were generated with immunoSEQ multiplex PCR, while TCRdb's copy carries only in-frame clones and drops some. The data show more than 65,000 clones, with roughly 84% seen just once and about 7% held by the top ten. Germline V CDR1 and CDR2: SNHLY, FYNNEI. The CDR3 covers 17 residues. The germline V and J ends were trimmed by 6 bases and 2 bases, with 21 bases remaining between them. Material for sequencing was peripheral blood. The receptor's source is a man in his fifties with active COVID-19. This chain joins TRBV2 and TRBJ2-3; TRBD2 is a possible D gene (7 bases). CDR3 loop: CASRSEGAGAVTDTQYF. The CDR3 DNA follows: TGTGCCAGCAGAAGTGAAGGGGCGGGGGCCGTCACAGATACGCAGTATTTT.